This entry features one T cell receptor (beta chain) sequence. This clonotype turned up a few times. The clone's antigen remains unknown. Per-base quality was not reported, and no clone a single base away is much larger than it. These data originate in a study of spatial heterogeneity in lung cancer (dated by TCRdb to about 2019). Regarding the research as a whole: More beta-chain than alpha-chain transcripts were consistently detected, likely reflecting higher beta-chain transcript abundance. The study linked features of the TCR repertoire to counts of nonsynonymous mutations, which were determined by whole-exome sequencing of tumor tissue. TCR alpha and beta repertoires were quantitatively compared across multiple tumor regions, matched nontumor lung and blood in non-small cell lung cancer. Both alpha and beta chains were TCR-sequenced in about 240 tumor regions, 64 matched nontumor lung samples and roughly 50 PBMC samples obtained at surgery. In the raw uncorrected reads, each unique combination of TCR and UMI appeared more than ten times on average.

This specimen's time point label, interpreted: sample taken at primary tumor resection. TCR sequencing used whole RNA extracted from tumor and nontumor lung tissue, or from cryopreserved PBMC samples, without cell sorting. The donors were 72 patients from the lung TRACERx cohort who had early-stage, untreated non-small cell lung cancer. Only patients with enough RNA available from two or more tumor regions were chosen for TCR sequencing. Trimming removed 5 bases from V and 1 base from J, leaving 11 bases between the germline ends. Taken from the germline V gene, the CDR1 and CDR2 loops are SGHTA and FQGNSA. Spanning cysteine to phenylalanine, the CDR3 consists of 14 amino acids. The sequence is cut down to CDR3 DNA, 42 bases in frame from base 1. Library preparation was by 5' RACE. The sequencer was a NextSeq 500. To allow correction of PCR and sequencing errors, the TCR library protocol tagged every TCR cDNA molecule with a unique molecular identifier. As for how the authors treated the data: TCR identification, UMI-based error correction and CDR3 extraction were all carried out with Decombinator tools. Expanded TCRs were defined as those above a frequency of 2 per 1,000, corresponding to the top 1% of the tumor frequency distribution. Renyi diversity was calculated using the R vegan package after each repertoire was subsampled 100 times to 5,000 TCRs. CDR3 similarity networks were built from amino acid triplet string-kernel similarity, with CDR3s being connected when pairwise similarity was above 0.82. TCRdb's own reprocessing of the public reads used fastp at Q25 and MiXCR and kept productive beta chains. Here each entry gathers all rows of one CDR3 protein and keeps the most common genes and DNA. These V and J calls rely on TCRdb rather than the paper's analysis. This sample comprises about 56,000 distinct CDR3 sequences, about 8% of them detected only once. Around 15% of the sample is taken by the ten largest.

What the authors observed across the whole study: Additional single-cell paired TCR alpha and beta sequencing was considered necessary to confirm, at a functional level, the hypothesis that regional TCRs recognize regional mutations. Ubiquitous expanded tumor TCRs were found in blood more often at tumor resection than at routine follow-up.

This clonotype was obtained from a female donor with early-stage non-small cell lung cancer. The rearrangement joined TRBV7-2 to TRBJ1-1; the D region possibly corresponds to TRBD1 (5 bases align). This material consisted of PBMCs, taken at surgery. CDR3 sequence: CASSREGRNTEAFF. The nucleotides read TGTGCCAGCAGCCGAGAGGGGCGGAACACTGAAGCTTTCTTT.